One and the same sample provided the 2 T cell receptor beta chains below, sequenced in a study of T cell responses to AZD1222 COVID-19 vaccine (dated by TCRdb to about 2021). The method behind the library was the immunoSEQ multiplex PCR assay. Entries here come from immuneACCESS through TCRdb and include only in-frame sequences with V and J called. Some clones fail to appear in such tables; in the studies checked, an unresolved V gene covers under half of the shortfall, and the cause of the remainder is unknown. The sample contains roughly 160,000 clones, roughly nine tenths of them found a single time. About 1.6% of the sample is taken by the ten largest. The time point label on this specimen signifies: baseline before first vaccination. The sequences come from peripheral blood, collected on day 0 of AZD1222 vaccination. The source is an adult in good health.

This chain joins TRBV5-5 and TRBJ1-5; no reliable D call. The V gene lost 0 bases and the J gene lost 5 bases, with 12 bases spanning the gap. The CDR3 is 15 amino acids. Germline V gene lookup returns CDR1 SGHKS and CDR2 YYEKEE (reference sequence). CDR3 region: CASSLAAAVHQPQHF. The CDR3 DNA is TGTGCCAGCAGCTTGGCGGCGGCAGTACATCAGCCCCAGCATTTT.

The chain links TRBV14 to TRBJ1-5; 7 positions match TRBD1. Trimming at V came to 4 bases and at J to 2 bases, leaving 14 bases not matched to a gene. This CDR3 contains 18 residues. Germline loops: CDR1 SGHDN, CDR2 FVKESK. The CDR3 protein is CASSLRFTGVAGNQPQHF. CDR3 coding DNA: TGTGCCAGCAGCCTACGGTTTACAGGGGTAGCGGGCAATCAGCCCCAGCATTTT.